This note documents a single T cell receptor (beta chain) sequence. Germline loops: CDR1 SSHAT, CDR2 FNYEAQ (reference sequence). Trimming removed 2 bases from V and 3 bases from J, with 9 bases in between. The CDR3 runs to 14 residues. The data are from a study of T cell changes during pregnancy in multiple sclerosis. Sequencing was performed with immunoSEQ multiplex PCR; in TCRdb, only in-frame clones are kept and a portion is missing. The sample contains approximately 52,000 clones, around 92% of which appear only once. The material was CD4+ T cells from peripheral blood mononuclear cells, obtained in the third trimester of pregnancy. The gene calls are TRBV7-7 and TRBJ2-3; D possibly corresponds to TRBD1 (6 bases). This clonotype was sampled from a female donor with multiple sclerosis, enrolled in a pregnancy study. CDR3 in DNA: TGTGCCAGCAGCTTATCAGGGGTGACAGATACGCAGTATTTT. This sequence encodes CASSLSGVTDTQYF. The entire variable domain, with the rest obtained from reference TRBV7-7 and TRBJ2-3, is as follows: GAGVSQSPRYKVTKRGQDVTLRCDPISSHATLYWYQQALGQGPEFLTYFNYEAQPDKSGLPSDRFSAERPEGSISTLTIQRTEQRDSAMYRCASSLSGVTDTQYFGPGTRLTVL.